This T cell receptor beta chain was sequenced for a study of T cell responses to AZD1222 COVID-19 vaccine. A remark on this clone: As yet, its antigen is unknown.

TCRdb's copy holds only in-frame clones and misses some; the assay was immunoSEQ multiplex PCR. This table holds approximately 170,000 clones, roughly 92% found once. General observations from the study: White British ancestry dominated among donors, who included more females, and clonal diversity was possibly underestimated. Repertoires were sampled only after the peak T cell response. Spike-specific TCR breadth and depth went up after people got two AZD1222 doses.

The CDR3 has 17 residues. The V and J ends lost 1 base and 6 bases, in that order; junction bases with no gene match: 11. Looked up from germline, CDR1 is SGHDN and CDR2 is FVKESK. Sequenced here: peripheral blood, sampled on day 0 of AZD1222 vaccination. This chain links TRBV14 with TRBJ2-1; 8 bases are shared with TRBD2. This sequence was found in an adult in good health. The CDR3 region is CASSQGSMAGGVNEQFF. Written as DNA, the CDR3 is TGTGCCAGCAGCCAAGGCTCGATGGCGGGAGGCGTCAATGAGCAGTTCTTC.